This TCR beta chain was profiled in a study of post-analysis software for immune sequencing data. Findings and caveats of the study: Analysis by F measure revealed that same-batch samples clustered strongly together. Four to six TRBV segments (TRBV5-6, TRBV5-1 and TRBV20-1 among them) occurred more frequently in patients than in controls.

This clonotype has only a few counts. Its antigen remains unknown. Included in the TCR beta cDNA libraries were unique molecular identifiers. Some 500,000 cDNA molecules were obtained per 1 to 10 million input T cells. TCRdb reanalysed the PCR reads using MiXCR and keeps one entry per CDR3 protein. The repertoire consists of around 700,000 distinct CDR3 sequences, with around 64% occurring once and the leading ten covering about 11%. Trimming stripped 1 base from V and 9 bases from J, with 17 bases between. This CDR3 region has 14 residues. Germline assignment: CDR1 SGHDT and CDR2 YYEEEE. This sequence was found in a girl aged 2 to 9 with multiple sclerosis. This chain connects TRBV5-6 to TRBJ2-7, with D perhaps matching TRBD2 (6 bases). The specimen sequenced was blood. CDR3 nucleotides: TGTGCCAGCAGCTTGACTTCCGGGACTGGGGTGCAGTACTTC. Protein sequence: CASSLTSGTGVQYF. Using reference TRBV5-6 and TRBJ2-7 for the parts outside the CDR3, the full variable domain is DAGVTQSPTHLIKTRGQQVTLRCSPKSGHDTVSWYQQALGQGPQFIFQYYEEEERQRGNFPDRFSGHQFPNYSSELNVNALLLGDSALYLCASSLTSGTGVQYFGPGTRLTVT.